The sequence of this T cell receptor (beta chain) was determined in a study of CD8 T cells in Susac syndrome. In the study overall: Within the sequenced group of Susac syndrome patients, about 6 showed active disease and fewer than 10 were in remission.

V lost 5 bases and J 1 base, leaving 14 bases between the germline ends. This CDR3 spans 16 amino acids. The germline V gene encodes CDR1 MGHRA and CDR2 YSYEKL. After extraction with the RNeasy kit, about 0.45 to 1 ug of the RNA was reverse transcribed using random hexamers. Each CDR3 protein gets one entry after TCRdb re-called the immunoSEQ multiplex PCR reads with MiXCR. Counted here are 84,000 or so distinct CDR3 sequences, roughly 94% occurring once; the ten biggest clones make up roughly 0.46%. The T cells that were sequenced for TCR beta were CD8+ and CD4+ cells from blood. Negative magnetic isolation gave CD8+ and CD4+ cells; FACS enriched CD8+ TEMRA.

The sequence derives from a human donor with Susac syndrome. Sequenced input: CD8+ T cells from PBMCs. This chain uses TRBV4-1 with TRBJ1-4, with D tentatively TRBD1 (5 bases). The CDR3 region has the DNA TGCGCCAGCAGCTCCCTTGTCGGGGGAACTAATGAAAAACTGTTTTTT. Protein product: CASSSLVGGTNEKLFF.